These 2 T cell receptor beta chains were sequenced from one sample in a study of shared clonotypes between healthy human individuals. The repertoire was sequenced with immunoSEQ multiplex PCR; TCRdb's copy has only in-frame clones and lacks some. The sample contains nearly 2 million clones, just under 95% of which appear only once. CD45RO-negative, CCR7-selected cells formed the naive CD8 fraction, which excluded terminally differentiated effector memory CD45RA+ cells. The material sequenced was naive CD8+ T cells sorted from blood. These receptors were taken from a man aged 18-30 years in good health.

The V gene is TRBV15, the J gene TRBJ2-3; D is possibly TRBD2 (5 bases). V dropped 0 bases and J dropped 1 base, with 8 bases sitting between them. Germline CDR1 is LNHNV and CDR2 is YYDKDF (reference sequence). The CDR3 loop spans 15 amino acids. CDR3 in DNA: TGTGCCACCAGCAGAGATCGGGAAGGCACAGATACGCAGTATTTT. Its translation: CATSRDREGTDTQYF.

This clone was detected only once. The V gene is TRBV6-1, the J gene TRBJ2-3; TRBD2 matches 11 bases. Per the germline V gene, CDR1 is MNHNS and CDR2 is SASEGT. There are 15 residues in the CDR3. With V trimmed by 1 base and J by 6 bases, 3 bases remained unmatched. The CDR3 DNA is TGTGCCAGCAGTGAAGGGTTAGCGGGAGGGGATACGCAGTATTTT. Residues: CASSEGLAGGDTQYF.